Listed below are T cell receptor beta chains from one sample, sequenced in a study of cytomegalovirus exposure and HLA in healthy donors. Profiled with immunoSEQ multiplex PCR; TCRdb holds only in-frame clones, not every one. This sample has 130,000 to 150,000 clones; about 75% occur once, and the top ten carry roughly 4%. The source material was PBMCs. Source of these receptors: a man between 18 and 35 years old in good health and CMV-seronegative. Each CDR3 is given with its conserved first and last residue. The D gene is left open where the match is weak.

TRBV11-3	16	TRBJ1-3	.	CASSLSSPTSGNTIYF
TRBV19	13	TRBJ1-1	.	CASSNPRDFGAFF
TRBV7-6	14	TRBJ2-3	.	CASSLNTPPDTQYF
TRBV9	15	TRBJ2-3	TRBD2	CASSAGGPRADTQYF
TRBV30	16	TRBJ2-2	.	CAWRWGQVGDTGELFF
TRBV5-1	17	TRBJ2-5	TRBD1	CASSLYVGTGGQETQYF
TRBV6-1	14	TRBJ2-5	TRBD1	CASSDGQGQETQYF
TRBV27	16	TRBJ2-2	TRBD1	CASSAGGTGDTGELFF
TRBV19	16	TRBJ1-5	.	CASSSQGLLSNQPQHF
TRBV10-3	16	TRBJ2-7	TRBD2	CAISGWTSGGAGEQYF
TRBV6-4	14	TRBJ1-5	.	CASSPQGTNQPQHF
TRBV19	16	TRBJ2-2	.	CASSIGPTLNTGELFF
TRBV30	14	TRBJ2-3	.	CAWRGGQSVDTQYF
TRBV21-1	18	TRBJ2-6	.	CASGESRDRGSGANVLTF
TRBV20-1	11	TRBJ1-1	TRBD1	CSARGQGEAFF
TRBV6-6	11	TRBJ1-1	TRBD1	CASKGGAWAFF
TRBV29-1	17	TRBJ2-1	TRBD2	CSVDVLGGHTSHNEQFF
TRBV5-1	13	TRBJ1-1	.	CASSLEGRAEAFF
TRBV29-1	14	TRBJ1-1	TRBD1	CSVLGQELNTEAFF
TRBV19	13	TRBJ2-5	.	CASSQVPQETQYF
TRBV6-5	15	TRBJ1-1	TRBD1	CATIPRGRGNTEAFF
TRBV7-3	14	TRBJ2-7	TRBD1	CASSFLDRVSGYVF
TRBV11-3	11	TRBJ2-1	.	CASSPDNEQFF
TRBV27	14	TRBJ2-7	TRBD1	CASSFIQGAYEQYF
TRBV9	16	TRBJ2-6	TRBD1	CASSRGQGAGANVLTF
TRBV28	15	TRBJ2-7	TRBD1	CASSYDRAGSYEQYF
TRBV5-1	15	TRBJ2-5	TRBD2	CASSLDLAGLKTQYF
TRBV19	15	TRBJ1-4	.	CASSLNRAAGEKLFF
TRBV7-3	14	TRBJ2-3	TRBD2	CASSLAGVADTQYF
TRBV13	14	TRBJ2-7	.	CASSLPDRPYEQYF
TRBV6-6	13	TRBJ2-5	.	CASSWIATETQYF
TRBV27	15	TRBJ2-7	TRBD2	CASSLFTGGRYEQYF
TRBV2	15	TRBJ2-3	TRBD2	CARTISGGRTDTQYF
TRBV28	13	TRBJ2-7	TRBD1	CASSPGTVYEQYF
TRBV28	13	TRBJ1-4	.	CASISRGGQWLFF
TRBV5-4	15	TRBJ2-2	.	CASSGPEGLTGELFF
TRBV11-3	16	TRBJ2-3	TRBD2	CASSFEMAGGYDTQYF
TRBV7-3	15	TRBJ2-1	TRBD2	CASSSGLAGGGEQFF
TRBV27	17	TRBJ1-5	.	CASSLRGGRDSNQPQHF
TRBV10-3	16	TRBJ2-3	.	CAISDSIDGGTDTQYF
TRBV7-3	12	TRBJ1-5	.	CASTWLDQPQHF
TRBV18	13	TRBJ1-1	.	CASSPEGRPEAFF
TRBV28	11	TRBJ1-2	.	CASSSSLGYTF
TRBV25-1	15	TRBJ1-2	.	CASSDPGTPNYGYTF
TRBV15	16	TRBJ2-3	TRBD2	CATSRDRAGGRDTQYF
TRBV14	13	TRBJ1-1	.	CASSQGEGTEAFF
TRBV7-9	16	TRBJ1-2	TRBD1	CASSARTGQHPNGYTF
TRBV30	14	TRBJ1-4	.	CAWSVQRTNEKLFF
TRBV19	15	TRBJ1-4	.	CASSPGGTTDEKLFF
TRBV2	17	TRBJ2-6	TRBD1	CASSGRTGGYGANVLTF
TRBV27	11	TRBJ1-1	TRBD1	CATQGDTEAFF
TRBV28	15	TRBJ2-6	.	CAAGTTGVGANVLTF
TRBV11-3	14	TRBJ1-1	.	CASSKSGIDTEAFF
TRBV6-1	16	TRBJ2-6	.	CASSEDQGSGANVLTF
TRBV6-1	13	TRBJ2-7	TRBD2	CASSEGGLAQQYF
TRBV5-6	15	TRBJ2-7	.	CASRASGSGTYEQYF
TRBV7-9	17	TRBJ2-2	.	CASSLAKGQSNTGELFF
TRBV14	15	TRBJ2-1	TRBD1	CASSSRDRGYNEQFF
TRBV19	15	TRBJ2-4	.	CASSSRTVAKNIQYF
TRBV7-7	13	TRBJ2-5	.	CASSLGQAWTQYF